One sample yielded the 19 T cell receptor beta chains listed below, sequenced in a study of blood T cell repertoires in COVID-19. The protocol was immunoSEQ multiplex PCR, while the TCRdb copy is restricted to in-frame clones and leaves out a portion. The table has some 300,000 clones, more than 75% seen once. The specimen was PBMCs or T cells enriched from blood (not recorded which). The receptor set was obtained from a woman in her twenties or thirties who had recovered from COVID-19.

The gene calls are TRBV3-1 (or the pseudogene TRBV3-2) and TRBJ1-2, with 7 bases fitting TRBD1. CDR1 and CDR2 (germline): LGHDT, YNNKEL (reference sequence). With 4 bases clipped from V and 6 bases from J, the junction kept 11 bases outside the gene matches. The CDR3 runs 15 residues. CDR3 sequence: CASSPTKTGQNGYTF. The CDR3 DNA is TGTGCCAGCAGCCCGACAAAGACAGGGCAAAATGGCTACACCTTC.

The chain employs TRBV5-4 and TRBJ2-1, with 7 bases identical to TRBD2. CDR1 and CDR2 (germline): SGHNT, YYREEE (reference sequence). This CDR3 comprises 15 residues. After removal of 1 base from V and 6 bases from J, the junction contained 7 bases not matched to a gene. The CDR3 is CASSLRQGGGNEQFF. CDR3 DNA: TGTGCCAGCAGCTTGCGGCAGGGCGGGGGCAATGAGCAGTTCTTC.

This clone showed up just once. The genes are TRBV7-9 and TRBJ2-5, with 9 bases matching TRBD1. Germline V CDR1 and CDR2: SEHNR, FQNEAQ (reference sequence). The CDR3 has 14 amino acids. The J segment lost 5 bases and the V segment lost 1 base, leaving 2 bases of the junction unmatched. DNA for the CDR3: TGTGCCAGCAGCTTAGAAGGACAGGGGGAGACCCAGTACTTC. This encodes CASSLEGQGETQYF.

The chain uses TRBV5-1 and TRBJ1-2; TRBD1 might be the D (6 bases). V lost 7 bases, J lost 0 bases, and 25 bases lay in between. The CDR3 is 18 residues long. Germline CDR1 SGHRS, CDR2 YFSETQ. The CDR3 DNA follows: TGCGCCAGCGGCCTTGGACAGCCACTTCTTCCAGCTAACTATGGCTACACCTTC. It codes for CASGLGQPLLPANYGYTF.

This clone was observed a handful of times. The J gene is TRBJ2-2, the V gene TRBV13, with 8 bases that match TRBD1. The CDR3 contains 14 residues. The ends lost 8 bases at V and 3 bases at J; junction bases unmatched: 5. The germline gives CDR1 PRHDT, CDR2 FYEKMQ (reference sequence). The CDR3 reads CASGGTGHTGELFF. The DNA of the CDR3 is TGTGCCAGCGGGGGGACAGGACACACCGGGGAGCTGTTTTTT.

The DNA for the CDR3 is TGTGCCAGGTGGACAGAGGAGAACACTGAAGCTTTCTTT. Its protein product is CARWTEENTEAFF. The chain joins TRBV30 to TRBJ1-1; tentative D call: TRBD1 (6 bases). V lost 8 bases and J lost 1, with 14 bases in between. The CDR3 contains 13 residues. Germline loops: CDR1 GTSNPN, CDR2 SVGIG (reference sequence).

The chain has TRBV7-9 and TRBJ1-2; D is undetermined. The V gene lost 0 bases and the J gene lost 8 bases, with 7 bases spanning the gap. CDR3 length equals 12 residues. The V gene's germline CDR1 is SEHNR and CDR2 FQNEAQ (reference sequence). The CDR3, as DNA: TGTGCCAGCAGCTTAGCGTCTGTCGGCTACACCTTC. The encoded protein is CASSLASVGYTF.

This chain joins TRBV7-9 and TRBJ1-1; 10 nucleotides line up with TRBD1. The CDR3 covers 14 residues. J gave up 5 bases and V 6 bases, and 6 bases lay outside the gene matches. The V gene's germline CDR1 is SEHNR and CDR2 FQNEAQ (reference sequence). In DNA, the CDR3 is TGTGCCAGCAGTCGACAGGGGGCAAAAACTGAAGCTTTCTTT. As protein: CASSRQGAKTEAFF.

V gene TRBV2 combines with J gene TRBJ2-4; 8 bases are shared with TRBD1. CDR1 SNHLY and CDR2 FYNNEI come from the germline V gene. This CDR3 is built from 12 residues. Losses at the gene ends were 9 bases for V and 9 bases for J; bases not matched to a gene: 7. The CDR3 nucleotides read TGTGCCAGTAGACAGGGGATCTCCATTCAGTACTTC. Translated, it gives CASRQGISIQYF.

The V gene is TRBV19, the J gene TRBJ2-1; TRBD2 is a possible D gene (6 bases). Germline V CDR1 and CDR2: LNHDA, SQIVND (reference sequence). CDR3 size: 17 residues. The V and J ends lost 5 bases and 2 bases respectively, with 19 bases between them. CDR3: CASSPTQRRGPYNEQFF. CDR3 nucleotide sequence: TGTGCCAGTAGTCCTACTCAGCGGAGGGGCCCCTACAATGAGCAGTTCTTC. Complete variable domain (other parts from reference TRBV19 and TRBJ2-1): DGGITQSPKYLFRKEGQNVTLSCEQNLNHDAMYWYRQDPGQGLRLIYYSQIVNDFQKGDIAEGYSVSREKKESFPLTVTSAQKNPTAFYLCASSPTQRRGPYNEQFFGPGTRLTVL.

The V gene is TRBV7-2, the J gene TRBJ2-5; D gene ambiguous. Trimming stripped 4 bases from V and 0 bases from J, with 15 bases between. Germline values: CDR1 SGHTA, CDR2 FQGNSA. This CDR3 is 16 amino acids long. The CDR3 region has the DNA TGTGCCAGCAGCTCCGAAAAACTCGAACACCAAGAGACCCAGTACTTC. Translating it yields CASSSEKLEHQETQYF.

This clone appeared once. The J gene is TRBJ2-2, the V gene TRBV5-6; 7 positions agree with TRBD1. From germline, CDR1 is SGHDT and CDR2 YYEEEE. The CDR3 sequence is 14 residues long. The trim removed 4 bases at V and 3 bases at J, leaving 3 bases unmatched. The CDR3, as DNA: TGTGCCAGCAGCCGGGACAGATACACCGGGGAGCTGTTTTTT. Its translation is CASSRDRYTGELFF.

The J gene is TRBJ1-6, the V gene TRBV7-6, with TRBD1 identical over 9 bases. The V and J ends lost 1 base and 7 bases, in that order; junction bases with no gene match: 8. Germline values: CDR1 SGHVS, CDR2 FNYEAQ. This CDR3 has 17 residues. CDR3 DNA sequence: TGTGCCAGCAGCTTAGTTCCGGGACAGGGATCCAATTCACCCCTCCACTTT. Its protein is CASSLVPGQGSNSPLHF.

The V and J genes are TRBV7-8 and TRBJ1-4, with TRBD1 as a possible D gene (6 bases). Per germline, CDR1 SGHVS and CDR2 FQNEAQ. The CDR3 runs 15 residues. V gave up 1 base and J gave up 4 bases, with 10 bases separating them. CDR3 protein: CASSLDGQYNEKLFF. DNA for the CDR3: TGTGCCAGCAGCTTAGATGGACAGTATAATGAAAAACTGTTTTTT.

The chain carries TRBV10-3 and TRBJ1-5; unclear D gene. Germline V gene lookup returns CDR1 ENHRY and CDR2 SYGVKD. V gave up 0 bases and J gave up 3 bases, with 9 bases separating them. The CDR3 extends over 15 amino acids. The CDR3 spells CAISESLGDNQPQHF. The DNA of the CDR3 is TGTGCCATCAGTGAGTCGCTCGGTGACAATCAGCCCCAGCATTTT.

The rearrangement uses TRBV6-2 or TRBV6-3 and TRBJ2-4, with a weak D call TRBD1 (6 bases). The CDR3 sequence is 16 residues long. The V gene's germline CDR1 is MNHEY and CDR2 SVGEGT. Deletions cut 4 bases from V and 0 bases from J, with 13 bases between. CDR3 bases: TGTGCCAGCAGTTCCAACAGGGATTTAGCCAAAAACATTCAGTACTTC. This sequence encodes CASSSNRDLAKNIQYF.

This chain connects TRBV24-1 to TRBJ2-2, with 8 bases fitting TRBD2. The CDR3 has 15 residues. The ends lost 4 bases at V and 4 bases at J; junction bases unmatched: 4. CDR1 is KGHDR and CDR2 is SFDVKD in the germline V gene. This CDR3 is CATSEGGGPTGELFF. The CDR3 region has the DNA TGTGCCACCAGTGAAGGCGGGGGGCCCACCGGGGAGCTGTTTTTT.

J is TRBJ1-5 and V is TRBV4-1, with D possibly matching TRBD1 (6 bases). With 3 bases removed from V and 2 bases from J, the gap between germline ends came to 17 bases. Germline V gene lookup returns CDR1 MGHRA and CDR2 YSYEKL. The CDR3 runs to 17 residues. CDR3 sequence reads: CASSQPPGAYGNQPQHF. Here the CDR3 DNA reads TGCGCCAGCAGCCAGCCCCCAGGGGCCTATGGCAATCAGCCCCAGCATTTT.

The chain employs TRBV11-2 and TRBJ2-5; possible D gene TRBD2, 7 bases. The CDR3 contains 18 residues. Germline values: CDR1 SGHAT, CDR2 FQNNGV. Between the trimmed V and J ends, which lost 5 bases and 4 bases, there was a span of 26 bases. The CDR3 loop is CASSPRQAAGVSSETQYF. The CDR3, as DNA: TGTGCCAGCAGCCCTAGACAGGCCGCGGGGGTTTCGTCAGAGACCCAGTACTTC.